Presented here are 3 T cell receptor beta chains from one specimen sequenced in a study of blood T cells in healthy people across ages. Next came a second PCR, run for about 7 to 11 cycles, which used a sample-barcoded 5' primer along with a J-beta primer mix. Using its own MiXCR run on the 5' RACE reads, TCRdb lists one record per CDR3 protein. The sample lists more than 600,000 distinct CDR3 sequences, around 25% occurring once. This sample also belongs to another study, concerning T cells of mothers and their children.

The specimen was blood. The receptors come from a boy younger than 18 in good health.

The V call is TRBV28, the J call TRBJ1-4, with 7 nucleotides matching TRBD1. The V segment lost 4 bases and the J segment 4 bases; nucleotides outside the gene matches: 9. Germline V CDR1 and CDR2: MDHEN, SYDVKM. This CDR3 is 16 amino acids long. In nucleotides, the CDR3 is TGTGCCAGCAGTTCCCCTAAACAGGGGCTTAATGAAAAACTGTTTTTT. This codes for CASSSPKQGLNEKLFF. The variable domain in full, with the rest retrieved from reference TRBV28 and TRBJ1-4, is DVKVTQSSRYLVKRTGEKVFLECVQDMDHENMFWYRQDPGLGLRLIYFSYDVKMKEKGDIPEGYSVSREKKERFSLILESASTNQTSMYLCASSSPKQGLNEKLFFGSGTQLSVL.

This clonotype came up a few times. The gene calls are TRBV9 and TRBJ2-2, with 8 bases fitting TRBD2. The CDR3 runs to 16 residues. From germline, CDR1 is SGDLS and CDR2 YYNGEE. Unmatched junction bases numbered 9, after V lost 3 bases and J lost 5 bases. DNA for the CDR3: TGTGCCAGCAGCGGGCTACTAGCGGACGGGACCGGGGAGCTGTTTTTT. Its translation: CASSGLLADGTGELFF.

This clonotype occurred a few times. This rearrangement joins TRBV5-1 to TRBJ2-7, with 11 nucleotides matching TRBD1. CDR1 and CDR2 from the germline V gene are SGHRS and YFSETQ. Losses at the gene ends were 4 bases for V and 7 bases for J; bases not matched to a gene: 7. The CDR3 has 14 amino acids. The CDR3 coding sequence is TGCGCCAGCAGCACGCGGGGACAGGGGGATGAGCAGTACTTC. It translates to CASSTRGQGDEQYF. Using reference TRBV5-1 and TRBJ2-7 for the parts outside the CDR3, the full variable domain is KAGVTQTPRYLIKTRGQQVTLSCSPISGHRSVSWYQQTPGQGLQFLFEYFSETQRNKGNFPGRFSGRQFSNSRSEMNVSTLELGDSALYLCASSTRGQGDEQYFGPGTRLTVT.